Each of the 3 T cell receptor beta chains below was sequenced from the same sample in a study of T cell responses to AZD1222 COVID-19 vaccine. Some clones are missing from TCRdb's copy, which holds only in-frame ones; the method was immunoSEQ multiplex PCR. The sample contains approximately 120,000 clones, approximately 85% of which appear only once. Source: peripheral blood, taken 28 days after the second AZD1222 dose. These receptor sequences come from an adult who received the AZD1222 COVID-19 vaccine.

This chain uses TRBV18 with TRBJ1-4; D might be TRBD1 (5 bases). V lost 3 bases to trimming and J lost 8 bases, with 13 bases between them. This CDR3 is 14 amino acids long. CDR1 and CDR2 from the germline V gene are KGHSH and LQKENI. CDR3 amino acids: CASSPAGTGEKLFF. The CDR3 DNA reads TGTGCCAGCTCACCTGCAGGGACCGGCGAAAAACTGTTTTTT.

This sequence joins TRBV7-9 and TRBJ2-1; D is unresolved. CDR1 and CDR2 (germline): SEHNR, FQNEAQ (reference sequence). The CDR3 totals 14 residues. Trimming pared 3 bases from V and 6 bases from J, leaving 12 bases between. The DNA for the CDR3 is TGTGCCAGCAGCTTTCAAACCGATTTCAATGAGCAGTTCTTC. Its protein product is CASSFQTDFNEQFF. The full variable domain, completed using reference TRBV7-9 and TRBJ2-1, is DTGVSQNPRHKITKRGQNVTFRCDPISEHNRLYWYRQTLGQGPEFLTYFQNEAQLEKSRLLSDRFSAERPKGSFSTLEIQRTEQGDSAMYLCASSFQTDFNEQFFGPGTRLTVL.

The CDR3 DNA reads as TGTGCCAGCAGTCACGGCAGTGGGTTTTGGCAGGGCTACGAGCAGTACTTC. Its translation: CASSHGSGFWQGYEQYF. This chain joins TRBV11-2 and TRBJ2-7, with a possible D match to TRBD1 (5 bases). CDR1 SGHAT and CDR2 FQNNGV come from the germline V gene. Trimming left V 6 bases short and J 3 bases short, with 24 bases between. This CDR3 has 17 residues. Looking up the rest from reference TRBV11-2 and TRBJ2-7 gives the full variable domain: EAGVAQSPRYKIIEKRQSVAFWCNPISGHATLYWYQQILGQGPKLLIQFQNNGVVDDSQLPKDRFSAERLKGVDSTLKIQPAKLEDSAVYLCASSHGSGFWQGYEQYFGPGTRLTVT.